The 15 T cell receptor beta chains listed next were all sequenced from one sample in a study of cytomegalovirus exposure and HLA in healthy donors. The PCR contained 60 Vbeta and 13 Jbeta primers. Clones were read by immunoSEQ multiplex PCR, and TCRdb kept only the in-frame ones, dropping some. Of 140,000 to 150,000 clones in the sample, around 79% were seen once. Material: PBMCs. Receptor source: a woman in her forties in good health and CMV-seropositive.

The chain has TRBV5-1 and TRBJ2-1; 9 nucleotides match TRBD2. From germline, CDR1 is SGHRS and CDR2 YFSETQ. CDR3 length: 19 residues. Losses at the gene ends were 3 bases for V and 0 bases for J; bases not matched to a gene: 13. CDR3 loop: CASSSAGGGVDSSYNEQFF. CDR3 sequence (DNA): TGCGCCAGCAGCTCGGCGGGCGGGGGGGTAGACAGCTCCTACAATGAGCAGTTCTTC.

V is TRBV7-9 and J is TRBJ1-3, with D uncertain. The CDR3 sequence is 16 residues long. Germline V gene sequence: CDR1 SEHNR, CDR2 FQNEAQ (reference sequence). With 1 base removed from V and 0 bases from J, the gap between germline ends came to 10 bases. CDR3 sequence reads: CASSLVAGNSGNTIYF. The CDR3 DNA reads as TGTGCCAGCAGCTTAGTGGCGGGAAACTCTGGAAACACCATATATTTT.

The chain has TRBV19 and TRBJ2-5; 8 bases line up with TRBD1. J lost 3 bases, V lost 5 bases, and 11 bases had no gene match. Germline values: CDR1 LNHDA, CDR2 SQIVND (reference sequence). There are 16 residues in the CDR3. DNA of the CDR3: TGTGCCAGTAGTGATGGTAAACGGACAGGGAAAGAGACCCAGTACTTC. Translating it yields CASSDGKRTGKETQYF.

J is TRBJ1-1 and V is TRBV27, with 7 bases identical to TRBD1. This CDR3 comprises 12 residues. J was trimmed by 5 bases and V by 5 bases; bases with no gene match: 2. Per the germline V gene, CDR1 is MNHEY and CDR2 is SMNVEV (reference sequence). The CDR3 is CASSPDRTEAFF. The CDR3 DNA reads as TGTGCCAGCAGTCCGGACAGGACTGAAGCTTTCTTT.

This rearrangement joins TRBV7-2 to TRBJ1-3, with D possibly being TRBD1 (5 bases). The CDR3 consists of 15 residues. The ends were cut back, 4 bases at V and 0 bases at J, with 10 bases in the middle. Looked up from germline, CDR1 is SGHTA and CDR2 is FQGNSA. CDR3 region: CASSSGHFSGNTIYF. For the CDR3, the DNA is TGTGCCAGCAGCTCAGGACATTTCTCTGGAAACACCATATATTTT. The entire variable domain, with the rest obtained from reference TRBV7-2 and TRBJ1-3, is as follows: GAGVSQSPSNKVTEKGKDVELRCDPISGHTALYWYRQSLGQGLEFLIYFQGNSAPDKSGLPSDRFSAERTGGSVSTLTIQRTQQEDSAVYLCASSSGHFSGNTIYFGEGSWLTVV.

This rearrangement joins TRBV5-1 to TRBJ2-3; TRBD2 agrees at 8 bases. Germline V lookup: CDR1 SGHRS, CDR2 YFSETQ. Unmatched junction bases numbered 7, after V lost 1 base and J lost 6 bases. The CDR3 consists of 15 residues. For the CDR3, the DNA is TGCGCCAGCAGCTTGTCGGGGGGGGAGTGGGATACGCAGTATTTT. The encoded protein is CASSLSGGEWDTQYF.

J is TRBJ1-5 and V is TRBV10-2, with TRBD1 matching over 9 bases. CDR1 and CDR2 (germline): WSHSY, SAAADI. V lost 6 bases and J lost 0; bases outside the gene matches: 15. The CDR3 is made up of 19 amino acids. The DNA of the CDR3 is TGCGCCAGCAGAGAGACAGGGGGTCTTACCCTATATAGCAATCAGCCCCAGCATTTT. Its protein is CASRETGGLTLYSNQPQHF.

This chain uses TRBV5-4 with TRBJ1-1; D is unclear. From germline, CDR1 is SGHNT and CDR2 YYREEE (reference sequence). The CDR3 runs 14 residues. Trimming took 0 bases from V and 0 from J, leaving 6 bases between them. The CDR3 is CASSLDGMNTEAFF. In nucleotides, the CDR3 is TGTGCCAGCAGCTTGGACGGTATGAACACTGAAGCTTTCTTT. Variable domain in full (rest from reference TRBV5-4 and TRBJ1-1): ETGVTQSPTHLIKTRGQQVTLRCSSQSGHNTVSWYQQALGQGPQFIFQYYREEENGRGNFPPRFSGLQFPNYSSELNVNALELDDSALYLCASSLDGMNTEAFFGQGTRLTVV.

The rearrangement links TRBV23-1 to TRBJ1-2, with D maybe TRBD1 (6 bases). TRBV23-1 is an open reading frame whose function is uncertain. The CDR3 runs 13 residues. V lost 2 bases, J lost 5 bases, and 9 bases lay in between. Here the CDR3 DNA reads TGCGCCAGCAGTCAAGTTGGACAGTATGGCTACACCTTC. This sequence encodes CASSQVGQYGYTF.

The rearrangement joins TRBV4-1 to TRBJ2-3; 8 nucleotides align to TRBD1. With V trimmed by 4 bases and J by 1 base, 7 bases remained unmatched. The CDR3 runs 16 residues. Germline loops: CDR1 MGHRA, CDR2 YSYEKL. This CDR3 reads CASSRDSTGGTDTQYF. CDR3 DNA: TGCGCCAGCAGCCGGGATTCGACAGGGGGCACAGATACGCAGTATTTT.

The CDR3 reads CASSETGGTYNEQFF. DNA for the CDR3: TGTGCCAGCAGCGAGACAGGGGGGACCTACAATGAGCAGTTCTTC. This chain joins TRBV13 and TRBJ2-1; 9 bases match TRBD1. With V trimmed by 5 bases and J by 2 bases, 4 bases remained unmatched. This CDR3 contains 15 residues. The germline V gene has CDR1 PRHDT and CDR2 FYEKMQ (reference sequence).

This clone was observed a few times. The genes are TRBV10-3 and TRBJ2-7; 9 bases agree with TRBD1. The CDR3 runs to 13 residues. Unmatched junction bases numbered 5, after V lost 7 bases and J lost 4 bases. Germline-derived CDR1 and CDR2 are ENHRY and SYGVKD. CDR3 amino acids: CAIKPGQGYEQYF. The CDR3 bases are TGTGCCATCAAACCGGGACAGGGATACGAGCAGTACTTC.

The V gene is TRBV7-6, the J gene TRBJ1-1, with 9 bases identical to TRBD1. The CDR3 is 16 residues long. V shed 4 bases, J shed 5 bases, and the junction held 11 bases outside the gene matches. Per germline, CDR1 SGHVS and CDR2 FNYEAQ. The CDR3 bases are TGTGCCAGCAGCTCCTTGACAGGGGGTATAGGAACTGAAGCTTTCTTT. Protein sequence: CASSSLTGGIGTEAFF.

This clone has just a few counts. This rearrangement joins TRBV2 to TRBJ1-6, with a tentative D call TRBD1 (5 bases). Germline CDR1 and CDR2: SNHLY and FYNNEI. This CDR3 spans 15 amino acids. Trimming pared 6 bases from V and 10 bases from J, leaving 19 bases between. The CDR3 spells CASRGGRAEGSPLHF. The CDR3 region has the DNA TGTGCCAGCAGGGGAGGACGGGCGGAGGGGTCACCCCTCCACTTT.

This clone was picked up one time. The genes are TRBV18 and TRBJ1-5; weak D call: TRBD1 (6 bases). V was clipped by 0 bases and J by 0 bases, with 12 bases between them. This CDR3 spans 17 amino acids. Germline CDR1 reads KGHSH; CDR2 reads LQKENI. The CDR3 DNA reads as TGTGCCAGCTCACCACCTGGGGGACACCTTAGCAATCAGCCCCAGCATTTT. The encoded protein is CASSPPGGHLSNQPQHF.